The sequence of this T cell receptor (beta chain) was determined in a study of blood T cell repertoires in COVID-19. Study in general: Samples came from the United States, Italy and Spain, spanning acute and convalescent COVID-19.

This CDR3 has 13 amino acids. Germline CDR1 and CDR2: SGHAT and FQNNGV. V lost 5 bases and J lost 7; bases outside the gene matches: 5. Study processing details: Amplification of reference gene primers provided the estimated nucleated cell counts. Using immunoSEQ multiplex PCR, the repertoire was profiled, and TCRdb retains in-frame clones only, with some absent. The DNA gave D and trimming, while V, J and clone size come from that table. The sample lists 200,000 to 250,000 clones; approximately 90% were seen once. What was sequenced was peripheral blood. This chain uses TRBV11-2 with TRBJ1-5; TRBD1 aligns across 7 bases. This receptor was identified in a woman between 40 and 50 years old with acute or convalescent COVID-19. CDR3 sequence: CASSRGGGQPQHF. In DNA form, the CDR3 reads TGTGCCAGCAGCCGAGGGGGCGGCCAGCCCCAGCATTTT. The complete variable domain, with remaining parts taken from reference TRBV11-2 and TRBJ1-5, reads EAGVAQSPRYKIIEKRQSVAFWCNPISGHATLYWYQQILGQGPKLLIQFQNNGVVDDSQLPKDRFSAERLKGVDSTLKIQPAKLEDSAVYLCASSRGGGQPQHFGDGTRLSIL.